This T cell receptor beta chain was found in a study of blood T cell repertoires in COVID-19 (dated by TCRdb to 2020 to 2021). For context, the study as a whole: The collaborator samples originated in the United States, Italy and Spain and spanned the acute and convalescent phases of COVID-19. The samples were drawn from two sources: the first 160 participants of the ongoing ImmuneRACE study, and fewer than 1,500 subjects contributed by 6 global collaborators. Nearly every sample came with metadata listing a de-identified subject ID, COVID-19 status, age in years and sex. HLA class I and class II types, where available, came from metadata supplied by the sample provider rather than from assay-based typing. A freely available public database, intended as a resource for researchers studying the immune response to SARS-CoV-2, is where the repertoires were released. The material from the prospective study consisted of cDNA or gDNA derived from T cells, B-cell-depleted T cells, or PBMCs. Subjects who had been exposed to COVID-19, were actively infected with it, or had recovered from it provided the deeply sampled blood TCRbeta repertoires that made up the dataset.

Clipping removes 1 base from V and 0 bases from J, with 4 as the unmatched junction base count. The CDR1 and CDR2 encoded by the germline V gene are SGHDN and FVKESK. From its cysteine to its phenylalanine, the CDR3 spans 18 amino acids. Of all the DNA, just the CDR3 is kept, 54 bases in frame from base 1. Whole blood was collected in K2EDTA tubes by collaborating institutions according to the institutions' own protocols. For TCRbeta analysis, collaborator samples were shipped as frozen whole blood, as isolated PBMCs, or as DNA extracted from either sample type. Points on this clone: No antigen is known for it. No base quality values were provided; no much bigger clone lies one nucleotide off.

General conclusions and limits of the study: The amount of clinical and demographic metadata varied by source and participant and was provided uncurated.

TCRbeta CDR3 regions were amplified from genomic DNA by means of the immunoSEQ Assay, a bias-controlled multiplex PCR. Per the authors' processing: The number of nucleated cells in each sample was estimated by amplification of reference gene primers within the assay. To quantify the absolute abundance of each unique TCRbeta CDR3 rearrangement, sequence reads were collapsed and filtered. For each sample, productive Simpson clonality was calculated as the square root of Simpson's diversity index over productive rearrangements. In its TCRdb copy, this immuneACCESS table keeps in-frame sequences only and misses some clones. Where compared with another copy, unresolved V genes explain less than half of these, and the others have no known cause. The D gene and trimming were derived from the DNA, and the V and J assignments and clone size from that table. The sample profile shows tens of thousands of clones; 85% of them were found once. The ten largest clones take up more than 30% of the sample.

The sample consisted of peripheral blood. The TCR sequence derives from a man of 80 years or more with acute or convalescent COVID-19. The receptor chain draws on TRBV14 and TRBJ2-1, with 12 bases matching TRBD2. The CDR3 reads CASSQVLAGGGSYNEQFF. The base sequence is TGTGCCAGCAGCCAAGTACTAGCGGGAGGAGGCTCCTACAATGAGCAGTTCTTC.